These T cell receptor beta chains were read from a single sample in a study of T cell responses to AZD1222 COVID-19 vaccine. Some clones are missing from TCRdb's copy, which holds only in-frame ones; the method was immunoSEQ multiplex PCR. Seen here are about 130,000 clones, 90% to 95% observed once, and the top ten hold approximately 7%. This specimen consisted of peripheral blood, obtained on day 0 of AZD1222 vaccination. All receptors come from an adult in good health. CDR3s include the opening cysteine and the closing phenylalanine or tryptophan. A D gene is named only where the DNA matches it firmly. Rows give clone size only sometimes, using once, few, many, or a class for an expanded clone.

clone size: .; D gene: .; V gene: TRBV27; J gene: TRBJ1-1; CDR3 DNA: TGTGCCAGCAGTTTATCATTAGGGAGCACTGAAGCTTTCTTT; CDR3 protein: CASSLSLGSTEAFF
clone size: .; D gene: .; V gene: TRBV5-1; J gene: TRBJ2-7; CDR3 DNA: TGCGCCAGCAGCTCCTCCGTGGGGTCCAGAGGGGAGCAGTACTTC; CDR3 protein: CASSSSVGSRGEQYF
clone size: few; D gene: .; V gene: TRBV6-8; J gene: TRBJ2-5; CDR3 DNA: TGTGCCAGCAGTCCGGGGGAGGAGACCCAGTACTTC; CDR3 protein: CASSPGEETQYF
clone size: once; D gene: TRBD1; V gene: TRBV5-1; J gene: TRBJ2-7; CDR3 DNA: TGCGCCAGCAGCTTAACCGGGACAGGGATCTCCTACGAGCAGTACTTC; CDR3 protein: CASSLTGTGISYEQYF
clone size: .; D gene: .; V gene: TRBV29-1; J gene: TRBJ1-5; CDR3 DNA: TGCAGCGATCCCCGGACCCTATGGATGGATCAGCCCCAGCATTTT; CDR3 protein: CSDPRTLWMDQPQHF
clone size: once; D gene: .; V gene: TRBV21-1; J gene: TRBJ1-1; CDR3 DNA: TGTGCCAGCAGCCCGACAGGGGGTGACCTTAACACTGAAGCTTTCTTT; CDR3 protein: CASSPTGGDLNTEAFF
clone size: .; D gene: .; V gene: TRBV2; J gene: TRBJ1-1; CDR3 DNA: TGTGCCAGCAGCGAAGGCTGGACCGGCGTTCAGACGACTTTCTTT; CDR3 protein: CASSEGWTGVQTTFF
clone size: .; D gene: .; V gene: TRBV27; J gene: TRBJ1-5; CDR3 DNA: TGTGCCAGCAGTCTCTTGGCCCGGAGGGTATATGCTCAGCCCCAGCATTTT; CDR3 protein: CASSLLARRVYAQPQHF
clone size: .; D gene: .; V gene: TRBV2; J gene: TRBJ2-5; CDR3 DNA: TGTGCCAGCAGTGAACCGCGGGAATCAGAGACCCAGTACTTC; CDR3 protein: CASSEPRESETQYF
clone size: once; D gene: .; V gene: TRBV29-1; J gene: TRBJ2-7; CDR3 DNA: TGCAGCGTCGCTCTTAGCTTTGTCGGCTACGAGCAGTACTTC; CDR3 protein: CSVALSFVGYEQYF
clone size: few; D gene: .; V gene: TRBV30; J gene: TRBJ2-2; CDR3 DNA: TGTGCCTGGACGGCGAACACCGGGGAGCTGTTTTTT; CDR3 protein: CAWTANTGELFF
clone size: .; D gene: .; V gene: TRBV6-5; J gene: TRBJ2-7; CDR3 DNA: TGTGCCAGCAGCGATACCGGGACTTTGAACTACGAGCAGTACTTC; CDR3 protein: CASSDTGTLNYEQYF
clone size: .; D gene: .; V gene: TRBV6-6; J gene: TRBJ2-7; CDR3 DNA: TGTGCCAGCTCCTCGGGGGACGTAAGGGAGCAGTACTTC; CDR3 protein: CASSSGDVREQYF
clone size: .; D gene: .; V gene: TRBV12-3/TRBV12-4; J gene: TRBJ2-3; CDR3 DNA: TGTGCCAGCAGTTTAGACGCAGATACGCAGTATTTT; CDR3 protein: CASSLDADTQYF
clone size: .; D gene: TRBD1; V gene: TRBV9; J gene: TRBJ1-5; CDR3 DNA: TGTGCCAGCAGCCCCCGGGGACAGGGCTGGAGCAATCAGCCCCAGCATTTT; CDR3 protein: CASSPRGQGWSNQPQHF
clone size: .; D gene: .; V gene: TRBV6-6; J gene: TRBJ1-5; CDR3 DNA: TGTGCCAGCCGCGAGGGCCCCGAACCCCAGCATTTT; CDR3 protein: CASREGPEPQHF
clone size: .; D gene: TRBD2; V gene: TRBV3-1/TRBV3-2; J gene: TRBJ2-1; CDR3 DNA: TGTGCCAGCAGCCAAGATCGAGGGACTAGCGGGACCTACAATGAGCAGTTCTTC; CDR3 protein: CASSQDRGTSGTYNEQFF
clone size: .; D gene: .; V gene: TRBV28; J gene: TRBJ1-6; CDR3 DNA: TGTGCCAGCAGTTTACCCTCGGTTCCCCTCCACTTT; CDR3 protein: CASSLPSVPLHF
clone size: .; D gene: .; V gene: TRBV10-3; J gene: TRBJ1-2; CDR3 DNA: TGTGCCAGCCAACAGGGACTGAGCTATGGCTACACCTTC; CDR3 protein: CASQQGLSYGYTF
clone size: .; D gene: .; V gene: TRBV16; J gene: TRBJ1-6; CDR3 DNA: TGTGCCAGCAGAAACGCAGGGGCCAATTCACCCCTCCACTTT; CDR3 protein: CASRNAGANSPLHF
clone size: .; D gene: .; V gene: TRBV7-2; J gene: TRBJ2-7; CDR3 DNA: TGTGCCAGCAGCTCTACGGGGTCCTCGTACGAGCAGTACTTC; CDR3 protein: CASSSTGSSYEQYF
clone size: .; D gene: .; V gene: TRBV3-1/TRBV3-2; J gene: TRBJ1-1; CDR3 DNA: TGTGCCAGCAGCCAAGATTGGAGGGGAGGGGACACTGAAGCTTTCTTT; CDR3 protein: CASSQDWRGGDTEAFF
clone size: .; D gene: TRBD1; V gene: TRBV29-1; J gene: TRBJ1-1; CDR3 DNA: TGCAGCGGACTAGGGGGCCCGGGGACTGAAGCTTTCTTT; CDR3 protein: CSGLGGPGTEAFF
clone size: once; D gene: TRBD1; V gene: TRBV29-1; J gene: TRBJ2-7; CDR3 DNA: TGCAGCGGCGCCGGACAGGGATTCGAGCAGTACTTC; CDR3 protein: CSGAGQGFEQYF
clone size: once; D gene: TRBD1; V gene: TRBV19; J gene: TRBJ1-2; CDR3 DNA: TGTGCCAGTAGTACCGAGGGACAGAGCTATGGCTACACCTTC; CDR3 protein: CASSTEGQSYGYTF
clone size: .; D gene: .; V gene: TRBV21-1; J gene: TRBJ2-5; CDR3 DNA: TGTGCCAGCAGCAAAGTCCAAGAGACCCAGTACTTC; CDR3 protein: CASSKVQETQYF
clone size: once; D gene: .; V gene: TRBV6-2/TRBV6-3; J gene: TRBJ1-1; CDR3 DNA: TGTGCCAGCAGTTACTCGAGACCTTCGAACACTGAAGCTTTCTTT; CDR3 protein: CASSYSRPSNTEAFF
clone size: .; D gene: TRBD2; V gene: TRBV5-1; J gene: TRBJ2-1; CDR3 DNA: TGCGCCAGCAGCTTGGCTAGCGGGAGCAACAATGAGCAGTTCTTC; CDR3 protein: CASSLASGSNNEQFF
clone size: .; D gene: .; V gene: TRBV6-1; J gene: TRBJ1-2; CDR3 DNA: TGTGCCAGCAGTGAAACAGAGGGTGAAAACTATGGCTACACCTTC; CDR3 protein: CASSETEGENYGYTF
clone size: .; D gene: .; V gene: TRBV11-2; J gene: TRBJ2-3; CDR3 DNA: TGTGCCAGCAGCTCTGAACCGTTGAGAGCGCAGTATTTT; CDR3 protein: CASSSEPLRAQYF
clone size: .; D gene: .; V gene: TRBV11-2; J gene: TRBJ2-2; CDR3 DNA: TGTGCCAGCAGGGGTCTTCGTACCACCGGGGAGCTGTTTTTT; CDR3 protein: CASRGLRTTGELFF
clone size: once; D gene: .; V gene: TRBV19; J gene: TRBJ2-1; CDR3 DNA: TGTGCCAGTAGTATAGAACTAGCAAAGAGCTCCTACAATGAGCAGTTCTTC; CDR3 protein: CASSIELAKSSYNEQFF
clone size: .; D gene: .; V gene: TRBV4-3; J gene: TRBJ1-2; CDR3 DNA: TGCGCCAGCAGCCAAGATCGGACGGCTAACTATGGCTACACCTTC; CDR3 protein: CASSQDRTANYGYTF
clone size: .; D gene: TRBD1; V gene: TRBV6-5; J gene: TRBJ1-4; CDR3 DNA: TGTGCCAGCAGTTCCGGGACAGGGAGAGAAAAACTGTTTTTT; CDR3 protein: CASSSGTGREKLFF
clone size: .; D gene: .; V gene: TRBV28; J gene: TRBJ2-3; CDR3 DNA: TGTGCCAGCACTAGAGACTACCCTGAGAGAACAGATACGCAGTATTTT; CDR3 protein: CASTRDYPERTDTQYF
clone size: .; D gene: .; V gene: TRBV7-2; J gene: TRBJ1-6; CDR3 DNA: TGTGCCAGCAGCTTAGTTCCATCCGGGGGTTCACCCCTCCACTTT; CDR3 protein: CASSLVPSGGSPLHF
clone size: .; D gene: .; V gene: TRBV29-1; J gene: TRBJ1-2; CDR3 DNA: TGCAGCGTTGCGGACACATTCTATGGCTACACCTTC; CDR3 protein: CSVADTFYGYTF
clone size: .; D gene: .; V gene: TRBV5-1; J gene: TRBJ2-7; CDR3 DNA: TGCGCCAGCAGCCTAGGGGGCGAGCAGTACTTC; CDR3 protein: CASSLGGEQYF
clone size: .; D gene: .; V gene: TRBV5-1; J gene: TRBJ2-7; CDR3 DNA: TGCGCCAGCAGCTTGGAATGGGGTTTCGAGCAGTACTTC; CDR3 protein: CASSLEWGFEQYF
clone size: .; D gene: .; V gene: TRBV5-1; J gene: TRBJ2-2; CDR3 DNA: TGCGCCAGCAGCTTACTAGGAGCCGGGGAGCTGTTTTTT; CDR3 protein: CASSLLGAGELFF
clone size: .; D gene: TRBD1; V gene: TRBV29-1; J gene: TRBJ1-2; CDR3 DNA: TGCAGCGACCGACGGACAGGGTTCGGCTACACCTTC; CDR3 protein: CSDRRTGFGYTF
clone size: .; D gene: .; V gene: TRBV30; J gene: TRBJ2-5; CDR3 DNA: TGTGCCTGGAGCCCCAGCGGAGAGACCCAGTACTTC; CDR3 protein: CAWSPSGETQYF
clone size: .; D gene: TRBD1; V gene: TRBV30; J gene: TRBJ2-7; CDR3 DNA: TGTGCCTGGTCCCGGGACAGCTCCTACGAGCAGTACTTC; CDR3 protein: CAWSRDSSYEQYF
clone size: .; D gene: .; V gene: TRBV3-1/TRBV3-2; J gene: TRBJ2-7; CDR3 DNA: TGTGCCAGCAGCCGGGGGTTCGGGGCTGAAGAGCAGTACTTC; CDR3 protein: CASSRGFGAEEQYF
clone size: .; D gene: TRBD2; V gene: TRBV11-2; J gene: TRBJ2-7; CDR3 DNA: TGTGCCAGCAGCTTAGAGGGTCTGGCGGGAGACAGCTCCTACGAGCAGTACTTC; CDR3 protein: CASSLEGLAGDSSYEQYF
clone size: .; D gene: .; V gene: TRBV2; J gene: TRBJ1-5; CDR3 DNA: TGTGCCGCTGGTAGGGCCCCCAGCAATCAGCCCCAGCATTTT; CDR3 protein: CAAGRAPSNQPQHF
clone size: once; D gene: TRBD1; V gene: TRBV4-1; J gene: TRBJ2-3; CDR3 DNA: TGCGCCAGCAGCCCCGGGACAGTACGCACAGATACGCAGTATTTT; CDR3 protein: CASSPGTVRTDTQYF
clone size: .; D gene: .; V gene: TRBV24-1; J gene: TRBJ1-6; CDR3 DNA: TGTGCCACCAGTGATAACGCAGGCGATCCTCCTTTGGATCCCCTCCACTTT; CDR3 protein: CATSDNAGDPPLDPLHF
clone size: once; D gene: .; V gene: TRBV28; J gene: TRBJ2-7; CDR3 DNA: TGTGCCAGCAGTTCCGGTACAGCGTCCTCCTACGAGCAGTACTTC; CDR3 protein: CASSSGTASSYEQYF
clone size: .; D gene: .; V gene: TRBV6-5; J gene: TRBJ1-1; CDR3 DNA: TGTGCCAGCAGTTACGGCTTTGACCGAGAAGCTTTCTTT; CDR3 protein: CASSYGFDREAFF
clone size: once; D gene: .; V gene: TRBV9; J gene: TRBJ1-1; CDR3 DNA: TGTGCCAGCGCACAGGGCGCCAACACTGAAGCTTTCTTT; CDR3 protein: CASAQGANTEAFF
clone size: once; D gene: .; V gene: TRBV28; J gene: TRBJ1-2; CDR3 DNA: TGTGCCAGCAGTTTCGGCCCCGGGGGGATAGGCGGCTACACCTTC; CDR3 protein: CASSFGPGGIGGYTF
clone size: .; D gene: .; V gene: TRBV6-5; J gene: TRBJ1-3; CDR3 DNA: TGTGCCAGCAGCCTAGGACGGAACTCTGGAAACACCATATATTTT; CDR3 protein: CASSLGRNSGNTIYF
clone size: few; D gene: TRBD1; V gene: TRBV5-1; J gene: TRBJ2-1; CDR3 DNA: TGCGCCAGCAGCGCCGCCAGGCGGGACAGGGGAAATGAGCAGTTCTTC; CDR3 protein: CASSAARRDRGNEQFF
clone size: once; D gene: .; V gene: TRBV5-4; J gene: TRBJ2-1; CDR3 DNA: TGTGCCAGCAGCTTGGAGGCCAGGGTGGAGAATGAGCAGTTCTTC; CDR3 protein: CASSLEARVENEQFF
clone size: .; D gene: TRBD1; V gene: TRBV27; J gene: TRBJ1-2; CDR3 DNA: TGTGCCAGCAGTTTAAAAGGACAGGGGCGTCTTCGAGGCTACACCTTC; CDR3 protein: CASSLKGQGRLRGYTF
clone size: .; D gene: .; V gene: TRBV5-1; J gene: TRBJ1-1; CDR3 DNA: TGCGCCAGCAGCTGGGGGAAGAACACTGAAGCTTTCTTT; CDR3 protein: CASSWGKNTEAFF
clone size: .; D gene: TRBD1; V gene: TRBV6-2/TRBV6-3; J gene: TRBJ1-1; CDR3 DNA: TGTGCCAGCAGTTTGACAGGGGTGAACACTGAAGCTTTCTTT; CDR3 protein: CASSLTGVNTEAFF
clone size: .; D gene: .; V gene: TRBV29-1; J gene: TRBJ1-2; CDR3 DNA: TGCAGCGACGAAAGACCCTCCGGCTACACCTTC; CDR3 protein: CSDERPSGYTF